This passage covers 23 T cell receptor beta chains from one sample sequenced in a study of T-cell reconstitution after alpha-beta-depleted transplantation in children. Unique molecular identifiers were used to barcode this TCRbeta library. MiXCR, applied by TCRdb to the PCR reads, yields one record per CDR3 protein. The table lists about 250,000 distinct CDR3 sequences, under 30% of them singletons. The sample in question was PBMCs, mostly from graft donor cells, obtained 360 days after TCRalphabeta/CD19-depleted stem cell transplant. These receptor sequences come from a female patient between 2 and 10 years old who had a stem cell transplant for congenital amegakaryocytic thrombocytopenia, so the T cells may come from the graft donor.

This chain joins TRBV4-1 and TRBJ1-4, with D unclear. The CDR3 covers 15 residues. V was cut by 2 bases and J by 7 bases, with 14 bases left in between. Germline V gene lookup returns CDR1 MGHRA and CDR2 YSYEKL. The CDR3 DNA sequence: TGCGCCAGCAGCCAAACAGTCACTCCAGGTGAAAAACTGTTTTTT. Its translation is CASSQTVTPGEKLFF.

This clonotype appeared a few times. The chain couples TRBV3-1 to TRBJ2-2, with 12 positions matching TRBD2. After removal of 4 bases from V and 6 bases from J, the junction contained 12 bases not matched to a gene. Germline loops: CDR1 LGHDT, CDR2 YNNKEL (reference sequence). The CDR3 runs 18 residues. For the CDR3, the DNA is TGTGCCAGCAGCCCATCCCATGGACTAGCGGGAAGTTCCGGGGAGCTGTTTTTT. This encodes CASSPSHGLAGSSGELFF. Using reference TRBV3-1 and TRBJ2-2 for the parts outside the CDR3, the full variable domain is DTAVSQTPKYLVTQMGNDKSIKCEQNLGHDTMYWYKQDSKKFLKIMFSYNNKELIINETVPNRFSPKSPDKAHLNLHINSLELGDSAVYFCASSPSHGLAGSSGELFFGEGSRLTVL.

The CDR3, as DNA: TGTGCCAGCAGTCCGAGACTGCACAATGAGCAGTTCTTC. Its translation is CASSPRLHNEQFF. The chain recombines TRBV5-5 with TRBJ2-1; D remains ambiguous. This CDR3 has 13 residues. The V gene's germline CDR1 is SGHKS and CDR2 YYEKEE (reference sequence). Trimming cost V 5 bases and J 5 bases, with 11 bases left between them. The full variable domain, its missing parts supplied by reference TRBV5-5 and TRBJ2-1, is DAGVTQSPTHLIKTRGQQVTLRCSPISGHKSVSWYQQVLGQGPQFIFQYYEKEERGRGNFPDRFSARQFPNYSSELNVNALLLGDSALYLCASSPRLHNEQFFGPGTRLTVL.

The CDR3 DNA reads as TGTGCCAGCAGATTATCAGTACGGGAGGATGAGCAGTTCTTC. Translating gives CASRLSVREDEQFF. The chain recombines TRBV7-2 with TRBJ2-1; 7 bases map to TRBD2. After removal of 6 bases from V and 8 bases from J, the junction contained 10 bases not matched to a gene. The CDR3 covers 14 residues. The germline CDR1 and CDR2 sequences are SGHTA and FQGNSA.

This clonotype has only a few counts. This CDR3 reads CASSLAHVTEAFF. The CDR3 bases are TGTGCCAGCAGCTTGGCCCACGTCACTGAAGCTTTCTTT. This chain connects TRBV12-3 or TRBV12-4 to TRBJ1-1; the D is unclear. The CDR3 extends over 13 amino acids. Trimming removed 6 bases from V and 4 bases from J, with 12 bases in between.

This clonotype was counted once. This could be a read error, since a much larger clone is one nucleotide away. The J gene is TRBJ2-3, the V gene TRBV20-1, with D tentatively TRBD1 or TRBD2 (5 bases each). From germline, CDR1 is DFQATT and CDR2 SNEGSKA (reference sequence). This CDR3 has 14 residues. V dropped 5 bases and J dropped 5 bases, with 17 bases sitting between them. Here the CDR3 reads CSAPPRGWKDTQYF. CDR3 nucleotide sequence: TGCAGTGCTCCTCCGAGGGGCTGGAAAGATACGCAGTATTTT.

In its sample, this clonotype was seen a few times. This chain links TRBV5-1 with TRBJ2-3; weak D call: TRBD2 (5 bases). V lost 6 bases, J lost 4 bases, and 12 bases lay in between. CDR1 and CDR2 from the germline V gene are SGHRS and YFSETQ. This CDR3 contains 13 residues. The CDR3 protein is CASTPGSPDTQYF. The DNA of the CDR3 is TGCGCCAGCACCCCGGGATCCCCAGATACGCAGTATTTT.

This chain links TRBV5-1 with TRBJ2-1; D gene unclear. This CDR3 contains 13 residues. Germline values: CDR1 SGHRS, CDR2 YFSETQ. Trimming shortened V by 4 bases and J by 0 bases, and 5 bases separated the two germline ends. In DNA, the CDR3 is TGCGCCAGCAGCAGCATCTCCTACAATGAGCAGTTCTTC. This sequence encodes CASSSISYNEQFF.

This chain links TRBV19 with TRBJ2-2; unclear D gene. Germline CDR1 is LNHDA and CDR2 is SQIVND (reference sequence). The CDR3 runs 13 residues. V was clipped by 0 bases and J by 6 bases, with 5 bases between them. The CDR3 nucleotides are TGTGCCAGTAGTATAGAAGGCTCCGGGGAGCTGTTTTTT. This translates into CASSIEGSGELFF.

The chain has TRBV10-3 and TRBJ2-3; perhaps D is TRBD1 or TRBD2 (5 bases each). V lost 4 bases, J lost 5 bases, and 13 bases lay in between. From germline, CDR1 is ENHRY and CDR2 SYGVKD. The CDR3 sequence is 14 residues long. The CDR3 spells CAISARPGRDTQYF. The CDR3 DNA reads TGTGCCATCAGTGCCCGACCGGGGCGAGATACGCAGTATTTT.

The rearrangement links TRBV11-2 to TRBJ2-3; TRBD2 agrees at 7 bases. Trimming cost V 1 base and J 5 bases; bases outside gene matches: 6. The CDR3 sequence is 15 residues long. In germline, CDR1 is SGHAT, CDR2 FQNNGV. CDR3 loop: CASSLAASGVDTQYF. CDR3 sequence (DNA): TGTGCCAGCAGCTTAGCCGCTAGCGGCGTAGATACGCAGTATTTT.

The chain uses TRBV7-8 and TRBJ1-1; D remains ambiguous. Trimming left V 11 bases short and J 4 bases short, with 17 bases between. CDR1 and CDR2 (germline): SGHVS, FQNEAQ. This CDR3 has 13 amino acids. The CDR3 here is CASTSGRSTEAFF. DNA of the CDR3: TGTGCCTCAACTTCCGGGCGGAGCACTGAAGCTTTCTTT.

The chain is built from TRBV20-1 and TRBJ2-3; the D is unclear. This CDR3 region has 12 residues. The V and J ends lost 4 bases and 3 bases respectively, with 8 bases between them. CDR1 DFQATT and CDR2 SNEGSKA come from the germline V gene (reference sequence). In nucleotides, the CDR3 is TGCAGTGCTATCATCGAAACAGATACGCAGTATTTT. Its protein product is CSAIIETDTQYF.

The table lists this clonotype with many counts. The rearrangement joins TRBV2 to TRBJ2-1; 11 positions match TRBD2. The CDR3 is 16 amino acids. Germline values: CDR1 SNHLY, CDR2 FYNNEI. V lost 3 bases to trimming and J lost 4 bases; unmatched junction nucleotides: 5. CDR3 sequence reads: CASSDPSGGQYNEQFF. The CDR3 nucleotides read TGTGCCAGCAGTGACCCTAGCGGGGGGCAGTACAATGAGCAGTTCTTC. Full variable domain (remainder filled in from reference TRBV2 and TRBJ2-1): EPEVTQTPSHQVTQMGQEVILRCVPISNHLYFYWYRQILGQKVEFLVSFYNNEISEKSEIFDDQFSVERPDGSNFTLKIRSTKLEDSAMYFCASSDPSGGQYNEQFFGPGTRLTVL.

This clonotype appeared a few times. The chain joins TRBV30 to TRBJ2-1; D is perhaps TRBD1 (5 bases). The CDR3 is made up of 14 amino acids. V gave up 4 bases and J gave up 0 bases, with 10 bases separating them. The germline V gene encodes CDR1 GTSNPN and CDR2 SVGIG (reference sequence). The CDR3 DNA reads as TGTGCCTGGACCGGACACAACTCCTACAATGAGCAGTTCTTC. It codes for CAWTGHNSYNEQFF.

This clonotype was seen a handful of times. J is TRBJ1-4 and V is TRBV5-1; D unclear. Trimming stripped 4 bases from V and 7 bases from J, with 8 bases between. Per germline, CDR1 SGHRS and CDR2 YFSETQ. This CDR3 has 12 residues. The CDR3 loop reads CASSTDREKLFF. The CDR3 DNA reads TGCGCCAGCAGCACAGACCGTGAAAAACTGTTTTTT.

The V call is TRBV7-8, the J call TRBJ1-1, with a tentative D call TRBD1 (5 bases). The CDR3 sequence is 15 residues long. Germline-derived CDR1 and CDR2 are SGHVS and FQNEAQ. The germline V and J ends were trimmed by 0 bases and 1 base, with 9 bases remaining between them. CDR3 sequence reads: CASSLALGANTEAFF. The CDR3 region has the DNA TGTGCCAGCAGCTTAGCGCTAGGGGCGAACACTGAAGCTTTCTTT.

The gene calls are TRBV7-3 and TRBJ2-5, with a tentative D call TRBD1 (6 bases). Trimming stripped 3 bases from V and 3 bases from J, with 8 bases between. Germline V gene lookup returns CDR1 SGHTA and CDR2 FQGTGA. This CDR3 is 13 amino acids long. The chain's CDR3 is CASSFNREETQYF. The CDR3 DNA sequence: TGTGCCAGCAGCTTCAACAGGGAAGAGACCCAGTACTTC.

This clonotype was found a few times. The chain combines TRBV24-1 with TRBJ2-3, with 7 nucleotides matching TRBD1. Trimming cost V 4 bases and J 6 bases; bases outside gene matches: 12. CDR1 and CDR2 (germline): KGHDR, SFDVKD. This CDR3 contains 16 residues. The CDR3 loop is CATSDQRQGGKDTQYF. The CDR3, as DNA: TGTGCCACCAGTGACCAACGACAGGGTGGGAAGGATACGCAGTATTTT.

V is TRBV20-1 and J is TRBJ1-5; D is ambiguous. Germline V gene lookup returns CDR1 DFQATT and CDR2 SNEGSKA (reference sequence). CDR3 length equals 13 residues. V dropped 3 bases and J dropped 3 bases, with 9 bases sitting between them. Written as DNA, the CDR3 is TGCAGTGCTAGTATCGACAACAATCAGCCCCAGCATTTT. Protein sequence: CSASIDNNQPQHF.

The rearrangement uses TRBV12-3 or TRBV12-4 and TRBJ2-3; D not resolved. This CDR3 comprises 14 residues. V lost 1 base to trimming and J lost 4 bases, with 9 bases between them. The DNA for the CDR3 is TGTGCCAGCAGTTTAGTTGCAGGACCAGATACGCAGTATTTT. This encodes CASSLVAGPDTQYF.

This clonotype was seen a few times. The chain employs TRBV12-3 or TRBV12-4 and TRBJ1-1; no clear D. The CDR3 spans 13 residues. Trimming took 2 bases from V and 5 from J, leaving 9 bases between them. The CDR3 DNA is TGTGCCAGCAGTTTACTGGAAGTGACTGAAGCTTTCTTT. Residues: CASSLLEVTEAFF.

This clonotype was seen a few times. For the CDR3, the DNA is TGCGCCAGCAGCTTGGCCACCTGGGGACAGGGGATGCATGAGCAGTTCTTC. Translated: CASSLATWGQGMHEQFF. The chain uses TRBV5-1 and TRBJ2-1; 10 bases line up with TRBD1. This CDR3 comprises 17 residues. CDR1 and CDR2 from the germline V gene are SGHRS and YFSETQ. V lost 0 bases to trimming and J lost 8 bases; unmatched junction nucleotides: 11. The full variable domain, completed using reference TRBV5-1 and TRBJ2-1, is KAGVTQTPRYLIKTRGQQVTLSCSPISGHRSVSWYQQTPGQGLQFLFEYFSETQRNKGNFPGRFSGRQFSNSRSEMNVSTLELGDSALYLCASSLATWGQGMHEQFFGPGTRLTVL.